This TCR beta chain stems from a study of blood T cells in healthy people across ages. The V gene's germline CDR1 is SEHNR and CDR2 FQNEAQ (reference sequence). This CDR3 has 13 residues. A remark on this clonotype: A much more abundant neighbour one base away suggests this may be a read error.

Next came a second PCR, run for 7 to 11 cycles, which used a sample-barcoded 5' primer along with a J-beta primer mix. TCRdb re-derived calls from the 5' RACE reads in MiXCR, one entry per CDR3 protein. The sample has about 970,000 distinct CDR3 sequences; roughly half are singletons. This TCR was sampled from a woman aged 60-75 years in good health. The J gene is TRBJ2-5, the V gene TRBV7-9; perhaps TRBD1 as D (5 bases). Sequencing used blood. CDR3 loop: CASSLTVQETKYF. The CDR3 nucleotides are TGTGCCAGCAGCTTGACAGTACAAGAGACCAAGTACTTC.